This T cell receptor beta chain was recorded in a study of control samples from healthy donors and cancer patients. Assay: immunoSEQ multiplex PCR; the TCRdb copy retains only in-frame clones and omits some. This sample has approximately 97,000 clones, with 90% to 95% found just once. This sequence originates from a woman between 18 and 29 years old in good health. Material for sequencing was blood.

The CDR3 DNA follows: TGTGCCAGCAGCAGACAGGGGCCTCAGTATTTT. It specifies CASSRQGPQYF. This sequence joins TRBV12-3 or TRBV12-4 and TRBJ2-3; 8 bases agree with TRBD1. This CDR3 has 11 amino acids. J gave up 12 bases and V 6 bases, and 5 bases lay outside the gene matches.